Listed below are T cell receptor beta chains from one sample, sequenced in a study of shared clonotypes between healthy human individuals. Profiling relied on immunoSEQ multiplex PCR, and the TCRdb table lists in-frame clones only, not all of them. The sample lists about 560,000 clones; around three quarters were seen once. The sample taken for sequencing was PBMCs. These TCRs come from a woman aged 35 to 49 in good health. Some clones in this sample may be carry-over from other donors' samples. Both conserved end residues are part of each CDR3. Each record gives: V gene, CDR3 protein.

v_gene: TRBV29-1
CDR3aa: CSVTRAPSETQYF

v_gene: TRBV11-2
CDR3aa: CASSLGGEVPTYEQYF

v_gene: TRBV25-1
CDR3aa: CASSLHAWTGELFF

v_gene: TRBV10-1
CDR3aa: CASRQDEYAEAFF

v_gene: TRBV9
CDR3aa: CASSVGQQETQYF

v_gene: TRBV4-1
CDR3aa: CASSQDPQAATNEKLFF

v_gene: TRBV7-7
CDR3aa: CASRGRTGELFF

v_gene: TRBV10-1
CDR3aa: CASSEPSVESYEQYF

v_gene: TRBV7-2
CDR3aa: CASSLGHSNYEQYF

v_gene: TRBV7-6
CDR3aa: CASSLEAASSYNEQFF

v_gene: TRBV5-1
CDR3aa: CASSSTGPQETQYF

v_gene: TRBV27
CDR3aa: CASIATGVRSYNEQFF

v_gene: TRBV6-1
CDR3aa: CASREIRGTGELFF

v_gene: TRBV7-3
CDR3aa: CASSFGLAGVYEQFF

v_gene: TRBV27
CDR3aa: CASRPLTVRNTGELFF

v_gene: TRBV6-4
CDR3aa: CASSGGETGELFF

v_gene: TRBV9
CDR3aa: CASSGGSALTGNEQFF

v_gene: TRBV27
CDR3aa: CASRTGGSEQYF

v_gene: TRBV19
CDR3aa: CASRTGPNTEAFF

v_gene: TRBV29-1
CDR3aa: CSVLGGYTGELFF

v_gene: TRBV5-4
CDR3aa: CASTTTTGANVLTF

v_gene: TRBV12-2
CDR3aa: CASRFSYEQYF

v_gene: TRBV25-1
CDR3aa: CASSEWVAGGIDTQYF

v_gene: TRBV28
CDR3aa: CASSPPGLAGTDEQYF

v_gene: TRBV9
CDR3aa: CASSVEPMYTGELFF

v_gene: TRBV27
CDR3aa: CASSSRVWGNTIYF

v_gene: TRBV7-2
CDR3aa: CASSLTGTFTDTQYF

v_gene: TRBV30
CDR3aa: CAWSPGTGGGETQYF

v_gene: TRBV7-7
CDR3aa: CASSLGRLAGGRGETQYF

v_gene: TRBV29-1
CDR3aa: CSGGQPYEQYF

v_gene: TRBV28
CDR3aa: CASSSPRREATIGQFF

v_gene: TRBV7-9
CDR3aa: CASSFYTGELFF

v_gene: TRBV5-4
CDR3aa: CASSLAGTRGTDTQYF

v_gene: TRBV28
CDR3aa: CASTDTLVRGTNEKLFF

v_gene: TRBV6-1
CDR3aa: CASTLGTGYNEKLFF

v_gene: TRBV6-1
CDR3aa: CALMGDTDTQYF

v_gene: TRBV19
CDR3aa: CASSTSWQPNYGYTF

v_gene: TRBV9
CDR3aa: CASSVRGAENTIYF

v_gene: TRBV2
CDR3aa: CASSERRAFF

v_gene: TRBV7-9
CDR3aa: CASSLGTGWLF

v_gene: TRBV28
CDR3aa: CASSPAGVRITEAFF

v_gene: TRBV5-1
CDR3aa: CASSSQGSGYEQYF

v_gene: TRBV7-3
CDR3aa: CASSPQGGDNYGYTF

v_gene: TRBV7-2
CDR3aa: CASSSYPGANTDTQYF

v_gene: TRBV2
CDR3aa: CASSGQASYNEQFF

v_gene: TRBV7-9
CDR3aa: CASSGYPWGGGYTF

v_gene: TRBV11-2
CDR3aa: CASSLDGTSAREQFF

v_gene: TRBV27
CDR3aa: CASSPRGIYNEQFF

v_gene: TRBV12-2
CDR3aa: CASRLALQETQYF

v_gene: TRBV5-1
CDR3aa: CASSRDRASGANVLTF

v_gene: TRBV7-8
CDR3aa: CASSSQVGQYEQYF

v_gene: TRBV5-4
CDR3aa: CASSRKDGERREQYF

v_gene: TRBV5-4
CDR3aa: CASSYRSAVTQYF

v_gene: TRBV10-3
CDR3aa: CAISEGGTADLSFGYTF

v_gene: TRBV6-1
CDR3aa: CASSNRDYNYEQYF

v_gene: TRBV5-1
CDR3aa: CASSLTEETQYF

v_gene: TRBV2
CDR3aa: CATSRERATYNEQFF

v_gene: TRBV7-9
CDR3aa: CASSSRQERLETQYF

v_gene: TRBV27
CDR3aa: CASSSQGNTGELFF

v_gene: TRBV6-5
CDR3aa: CASRATLYNEQFF